This T cell receptor (beta chain) was identified in a study of blood T cell repertoires in COVID-19. Overall study context: COVID-19 samples, acute and convalescent, were from the United States, Italy and Spain.

Sequenced by immunoSEQ multiplex PCR; TCRdb stores in-frame clones only, minus some. The table shows about 250,000 clones, with 65% to 85% occurring only once. Per the germline V gene, CDR1 is LGHDT and CDR2 is YNNKEL (reference sequence). The CDR3 is 13 residues long. Trimming cost V 3 bases and J 0 bases, with 5 bases left between them. This sequence was found in a human donor in a cohort sampled during active COVID-19. The V and J genes are TRBV3-1 (or the pseudogene TRBV3-2) and TRBJ1-1; D remains ambiguous. The material sequenced was peripheral blood. CDR3 sequence: CASSQGMNTEAFF. As DNA, the CDR3 is TGTGCCAGCAGCCAGGGCATGAACACTGAAGCTTTCTTT.